Each of the 18 T cell receptor beta chains below was sequenced from the same sample in a study of blood T cell repertoires in COVID-19. This table comes from immunoSEQ multiplex PCR, and its TCRdb copy is limited to in-frame clones, with some not included. The sample includes 200,000 or so clones, approximately 82% of them seen just once. The sequenced sample consisted of peripheral blood. These receptors all stem from a human donor with acute or convalescent COVID-19. The donor label of this sample is uncertain.

The chain links TRBV3-1 (or the pseudogene TRBV3-2) to TRBJ2-5; tentative D call: TRBD2 (7 bases). The V and J ends lost 3 bases and 9 bases respectively, with 23 bases between them. This CDR3 comprises 16 residues. The germline CDR1 and CDR2 sequences are LGHDT and YNNKEL (reference sequence). CDR3 amino acids: CASSQGRGRGVEAQYF. The CDR3 coding sequence is TGTGCCAGCAGCCAGGGGCGGGGGCGAGGGGTCGAGGCCCAGTACTTC.

Only a few counts were recorded for this clone. V gene TRBV14 combines with J gene TRBJ1-4, with D possibly TRBD1 on 6 matching bases. CDR1 SGHDN and CDR2 FVKESK come from the germline V gene. Trimming took 2 bases from V and 5 from J, leaving 9 bases between them. This CDR3 comprises 14 residues. CDR3 sequence: CASSQLGANEKLFF. CDR3 sequence (DNA): TGTGCCAGCAGCCAACTGGGGGCAAATGAAAAACTGTTTTTT.

The rearrangement joins TRBV19 to TRBJ1-5, with D unresolved. Germline CDR1 LNHDA, CDR2 SQIVND (reference sequence). The V end was cut by 6 bases, the J end by 3 bases, with 9 bases between. The CDR3 extends over 13 amino acids. The chain's CDR3 is CASSGLINQPQHF. The CDR3 coding sequence is TGTGCCAGTAGCGGACTGATCAATCAGCCCCAGCATTTT.

The rearrangement links TRBV28 to TRBJ2-7; 8 nucleotides match TRBD1. The germline V gene encodes CDR1 MDHEN and CDR2 SYDVKM. This CDR3 comprises 18 residues. Trimming cost V 3 bases and J 2 bases; bases outside gene matches: 15. The CDR3 sequence is CASSLSGQAQVSTYEQYF. CDR3 nucleotide sequence: TGTGCCAGCAGTTTGTCGGGACAGGCTCAAGTTTCGACCTACGAGCAGTACTTC.

The V call is TRBV7-3, the J call TRBJ2-1; 11 positions match TRBD2. The CDR3 has 17 residues. The germline gives CDR1 SGHTA, CDR2 FQGTGA. Trimming removed 2 bases from V and 7 bases from J; junction bases left unmatched: 10. This CDR3 is CASSLGVAGGPENEQFF. Here the CDR3 DNA reads TGTGCCAGCAGCTTAGGGGTAGCGGGAGGGCCAGAGAATGAGCAGTTCTTC.

This sequence joins TRBV6-5 and TRBJ2-7; the D gene is possibly TRBD1 (5 bases). The V end was cut by 7 bases, the J end by 5 bases, with 15 bases between. Germline V gene data show CDR1 as MNHEY and CDR2 as SVGAGI. The CDR3 runs 13 residues. CDR3: CASIPRGAHEQYF. In DNA, the CDR3 is TGTGCCAGCATTCCCCGTGGGGCTCACGAGCAGTACTTC.

J is TRBJ1-1 and V is TRBV7-9; 9 nucleotides agree with TRBD1. Germline V gene data show CDR1 as SEHNR and CDR2 as FQNEAQ (reference sequence). The V gene end was trimmed by 2 bases and the J gene end by 5 bases; junction bases not matched to a gene: 3. CDR3 length: 14 residues. The CDR3 sequence is CASSLWDRDTEAFF. CDR3 DNA: TGTGCCAGCAGCTTATGGGACAGGGATACTGAAGCTTTCTTT.

Of note for this clone: The same CDR3 also results from other DNA sequences found in this sample. V gene TRBV6-5 combines with J gene TRBJ1-1; 7 bases match TRBD1. V lost 6 bases, J lost 1 base, and 5 bases stayed unmatched. Looked up from germline, CDR1 is MNHEY and CDR2 is SVGAGI. CDR3 length: 14 residues. The CDR3 sequence: CASSRDSPNTEAFF. As DNA, the CDR3 is TGTGCCAGCAGCAGGGACAGCCCGAACACTGAAGCTTTCTTT.

V usage is TRBV7-2 and J usage is TRBJ2-3, with TRBD2 identical over 7 bases. The germline V gene encodes CDR1 SGHTA and CDR2 FQGNSA. J lost 4 bases, V lost 4 bases, and 8 bases had no gene match. This CDR3 has 15 amino acids. CDR3 sequence: CASSWSGKSADTQYF. Here the CDR3 DNA reads TGTGCCAGCAGCTGGAGCGGGAAATCAGCAGATACGCAGTATTTT.

V usage is TRBV24-1 and J usage is TRBJ2-5, with TRBD2 matching over 7 bases. With V trimmed by 1 base and J by 3 bases, 4 bases remained unmatched. Germline-derived CDR1 and CDR2 are KGHDR and SFDVKD. This CDR3 spans 15 amino acids. The CDR3 nucleotides are TGTGCCACCAGTGATTTCGTGGCGGGAGAAGAGACCCAGTACTTC. This translates into CATSDFVAGEETQYF.

V usage is TRBV7-8 and J usage is TRBJ2-1, with D maybe TRBD1 (6 bases). Germline values: CDR1 SGHVS, CDR2 FQNEAQ. V lost 4 bases, J lost 7 bases, and 14 bases lay in between. This CDR3 is 14 amino acids long. CDR3 loop: CASSSDSFGNEQFF. CDR3 DNA: TGTGCCAGCAGCTCGGACAGCTTTGGGAATGAGCAGTTCTTC.

This chain connects TRBV6-2 or TRBV6-3 to TRBJ2-7; 7 positions match TRBD2. From germline, CDR1 is MNHEY and CDR2 SVGEGT. CDR3 size: 15 residues. Losses at the gene ends were 0 bases for V and 2 bases for J; bases not matched to a gene: 4. The CDR3 here is CASSYSTAGAYEQYF. In nucleotides, the CDR3 is TGTGCCAGCAGTTACTCGACGGCGGGAGCCTACGAGCAGTACTTC.

The genes are TRBV4-2 and TRBJ2-2; 9 bases fit TRBD1. From germline, CDR1 is LGHNA and CDR2 YNFKEQ. The trim removed 4 bases at V and 2 bases at J, leaving 2 bases unmatched. CDR3 length: 15 amino acids. CDR3: CASSLGQGNTGELFF. The CDR3 DNA reads TGTGCCAGCAGCCTGGGACAGGGCAACACCGGGGAGCTGTTTTTT.

The V call is TRBV5-4, the J call TRBJ2-5, with TRBD2 matching 12 bases. The CDR3 has 15 amino acids. The V and J ends lost 7 bases and 4 bases, in that order; junction bases with no gene match: 8. Germline V CDR1 and CDR2: SGHNT, YYREEE (reference sequence). The CDR3 sequence: CASSPRLAGAETQYF. The CDR3 DNA sequence: TGTGCCAGCTCCCCTCGACTAGCGGGAGCAGAGACCCAGTACTTC. Combining the CDR3 with reference TRBV5-4 and TRBJ2-5 gives the whole variable domain ETGVTQSPTHLIKTRGQQVTLRCSSQSGHNTVSWYQQALGQGPQFIFQYYREEENGRGNFPPRFSGLQFPNYSSELNVNALELDDSALYLCASSPRLAGAETQYFGPGTRLLVL.

This clone was found once. The CDR3 loop reads CASSVNTGANTGELFF. The DNA for the CDR3 is TGTGCCAGCAGCGTAAATACCGGGGCGAACACCGGGGAGCTGTTTTTT. The V and J genes are TRBV9 and TRBJ2-2; D perhaps matches TRBD2 (5 bases). V shed 1 base and J shed 0 bases, with 10 bases lying between them. CDR1 and CDR2 from the germline V gene are SGDLS and YYNGEE. The CDR3 extends over 16 amino acids.

This clone showed up just a few times. V is TRBV28 and J is TRBJ1-5; D remains ambiguous. Germline loops: CDR1 MDHEN, CDR2 SYDVKM. This CDR3 comprises 16 residues. Trimming pared 4 bases from V and 1 base from J, leaving 14 bases between. The chain's CDR3 is CASSSLRGKSNQPQHF. CDR3 nucleotide sequence: TGTGCCAGCAGTTCCCTCCGGGGTAAGAGCAATCAGCCCCAGCATTTT.

This clone came up a few times. The chain links TRBV15 to TRBJ2-5; D is undetermined. CDR3 length: 14 residues. V lost 0 bases and J 5 bases, leaving 10 bases between the germline ends. The V gene's germline CDR1 is LNHNV and CDR2 YYDKDF (reference sequence). CDR3 nucleotide sequence: TGTGCCACCAGCAGAGATTGGGCTGGGGAGACCCAGTACTTC. As protein: CATSRDWAGETQYF.

The chain is built from TRBV5-1 and TRBJ2-7; D is possibly TRBD2 (6 bases). V lost 0 bases, J lost 2 bases, and 15 bases lay in between. The germline CDR1 and CDR2 sequences are SGHRS and YFSETQ. The CDR3 spans 16 residues. CDR3 DNA: TGCGCCAGCAGCTTGGCCACTGGGGGGTATACCTACGAGCAGTACTTC. The encoded protein is CASSLATGGYTYEQYF.